This TCR beta chain was observed in a study of blood T cell repertoires in COVID-19. Turning to the study itself: COVID-19 samples from acute and convalescent phases originated in the United States, Italy and Spain.

Donors were grouped by their self-reported clinical history. Before they entered the study, exposed participants had met a COVID-19 case within 2 weeks. Generated by immunoSEQ multiplex PCR, the TCRdb table keeps only in-frame clones and is missing some. The table has about 230,000 clones, 88% seen once; the top ten hold over 3.5%. The CDR3 extends over 15 amino acids. Germline loops: CDR1 SNHLY, CDR2 FYNNEI. The ends lost 6 bases at V and 6 bases at J; junction bases unmatched: 7. The material sequenced was PBMCs or T cells enriched from blood (not recorded which). The sequence was obtained from a woman between 25 and 40 years old who had been exposed to COVID-19. This chain uses TRBV2 with TRBJ1-5, with 11 bases lining up with TRBD1. CDR3 protein: CASSVGQGAGQPQHF. DNA of the CDR3: TGTGCCAGCAGCGTTGGACAGGGGGCAGGTCAGCCCCAGCATTTT.